The 14 T cell receptor beta chains given below trace back to one sample, sequenced in a study of CD8 T cells in ankylosing spondylitis. The study's findings and limits: Among TCR beta sequences, a motif of several highly homologous variants appeared characteristic of ankylosing spondylitis blood.

Which antigens these TCRs recognize remains unknown. TCRdb reprocessed the 5' RACE reads with MiXCR, giving one entry per CDR3 protein. The repertoire holds around 220,000 distinct CDR3 sequences, with approximately 20% as singletons. The sample comprised blood, either unsorted or a sorted T cell fraction (not recorded which). The receptors originated from a male donor with ankylosing spondylitis.

This clonotype was detected only a few times. The chain is built from TRBV28 and TRBJ2-7; 8 nucleotides match TRBD2. J lost 0 bases, V lost 2 bases, and 6 bases had no gene match. The CDR3 is 16 amino acids. Germline assignment: CDR1 MDHEN and CDR2 SYDVKM. The CDR3 region has the DNA TGTGCCAGCAGTTTACCCACTAGCGGTGGCTCCTACGAGCAGTACTTC. Translated: CASSLPTSGGSYEQYF.

The chain links TRBV12-3 or TRBV12-4 to TRBJ2-7; D uncertain. This CDR3 has 12 amino acids. The germline V and J ends were trimmed by 2 bases and 3 bases, with 5 bases remaining between them. CDR3 bases: TGTGCCAGCAGTTTACAGAACTACGAGCAGTACTTC. Protein: CASSLQNYEQYF.

The V gene is TRBV7-9, the J gene TRBJ2-2; weak D call: TRBD1 (5 bases). In germline, CDR1 is SEHNR, CDR2 FQNEAQ (reference sequence). This CDR3 comprises 16 residues. V dropped 5 bases and J dropped 1 base, with 14 bases sitting between them. CDR3: CASSPAGQGNTGELFF. In DNA, the CDR3 is TGTGCCAGCAGCCCGGCCGGGCAGGGGAACACCGGGGAGCTGTTTTTT.

This clonotype was found a few times. The rearrangement links TRBV4-3 to TRBJ2-3; 8 nucleotides match TRBD1. The germline V gene has CDR1 LGHNA and CDR2 YSLEER. CDR3 length equals 15 residues. V lost 0 bases, J lost 4 bases, and 3 bases stayed unmatched. CDR3 nucleotide sequence: TGCGCCAGCAGCCAAGATTTACAGGGGGCAGATACGCAGTATTTT. Translating it yields CASSQDLQGADTQYF.

The J gene is TRBJ2-5, the V gene TRBV12-3 or TRBV12-4, with D perhaps matching TRBD2 (6 bases). V was pared by 3 bases and J by 2 bases, with 13 bases between. CDR3 length: 15 residues. CDR3 nucleotide sequence: TGTGCCAGCAGTTTTGGGACTGGCCTGCAAGAGACCCAGTACTTC. This codes for CASSFGTGLQETQYF.

This clonotype has a count of ten or more. Mismatch with germline at one junction end may stem from a read error. The chain has TRBV5-1 and TRBJ2-2, with D unresolved. Germline V gene lookup returns CDR1 SGHRS and CDR2 YFSETQ. This CDR3 has 15 amino acids. Here the CDR3 reads CASSLGLANTGELFF. CDR3 DNA sequence: TGTGCCAGCAGCTTAGGCCTAGCGAACACCGGGGAGCTGTTTTTT.

The chain combines TRBV7-9 with TRBJ2-2; D not resolved. The CDR3 totals 16 residues. V shed 1 base and J shed 1 base, with 10 bases lying between them. Germline-derived CDR1 and CDR2 are SEHNR and FQNEAQ (reference sequence). The CDR3 sequence: CASSLGVGGNTGELFF. The CDR3 bases are TGTGCCAGCAGCTTAGGGGTTGGCGGGAACACCGGGGAGCTGTTTTTT. The full variable domain, in which reference TRBV7-9 and TRBJ2-2 provide the parts outside the CDR3, is DTGVSQNPRHKITKRGQNVTFRCDPISEHNRLYWYRQTLGQGPEFLTYFQNEAQLEKSRLLSDRFSAERPKGSFSTLEIQRTEQGDSAMYLCASSLGVGGNTGELFFGEGSRLTVL.

The rearrangement joins TRBV2 to TRBJ1-1; unclear D gene. V lost 2 bases and J 5 bases, leaving 12 bases between the germline ends. Germline CDR1 is SNHLY and CDR2 is FYNNEI. The length of the CDR3 is 14 residues. The CDR3 nucleotides read TGTGCCAGCAGTGAATATACCGTGAGGACTGAAGCTTTCTTT. This encodes CASSEYTVRTEAFF.

This clonotype has just a few counts. This rearrangement joins TRBV4-3 to TRBJ1-6; D ambiguous. The germline gives CDR1 LGHNA, CDR2 YSLEER. V was shortened by 5 bases and J by 8 bases, with 10 bases between the two germline ends. CDR3 size: 13 residues. The CDR3: CASSGGIDSPLHF. Here the CDR3 DNA reads TGCGCCAGCAGCGGAGGGATCGATTCACCCCTCCACTTT.

The rearrangement joins TRBV7-3 to TRBJ2-3, with no clear D. Deletions cut 5 bases from V and 4 bases from J, with 10 bases between. This CDR3 contains 13 residues. Germline V gene data show CDR1 as SGHTA and CDR2 as FQGTGA. CDR3 amino acids: CASSLNPADTQYF. Here the CDR3 DNA reads TGTGCCAGCAGCCTGAATCCCGCAGATACGCAGTATTTT.

The chain combines TRBV6-2 or TRBV6-3 with TRBJ2-1; TRBD2 might be the D (5 bases). Germline V lookup: CDR1 MNHEY, CDR2 SVGEGT. CDR3 length: 13 amino acids. Trimming shortened V by 8 bases and J by 6 bases, and 14 bases separated the two germline ends. The CDR3 region is CASGGRRSNEQFF. The DNA of the CDR3 is TGTGCCAGCGGCGGAAGGAGGTCCAATGAGCAGTTCTTC.

The V and J genes are TRBV5-1 and TRBJ1-2; D is uncertain. The CDR3 sequence is 14 residues long. Trimming removed 0 bases at V and 6 bases at J, with 12 bases between. In germline, CDR1 is SGHRS, CDR2 YFSETQ. For the CDR3, the DNA is TGCGCCAGCAGCTTGGAAAGTCTCGAGAATGGCTACACCTTC. It encodes CASSLESLENGYTF.

The chain links TRBV29-1 to TRBJ2-5; TRBD1 matches 10 bases. The CDR3 contains 17 residues. The V gene end was trimmed by 6 bases and the J gene end by 4 bases; junction bases not matched to a gene: 17. Germline V gives CDR1 SQVTM, CDR2 ANQGSEA. This chain's CDR3 is CSVPAPWDRGPGETQYF. The CDR3 DNA sequence: TGCAGCGTCCCCGCCCCGTGGGACAGGGGCCCGGGAGAGACCCAGTACTTC.

This chain links TRBV2 with TRBJ2-1; D might be TRBD1 (5 bases). This CDR3 has 14 residues. Deletions cut 4 bases from V and 7 bases from J, with 14 bases between. CDR1 SNHLY and CDR2 FYNNEI come from the germline V gene. CDR3 bases: TGTGCCAGCAGTGCGGGCAGGGCTTGGAATGAGCAGTTCTTC. Its translation: CASSAGRAWNEQFF. The full variable domain, with the rest looked up from reference TRBV2 and TRBJ2-1, is EPEVTQTPSHQVTQMGQEVILRCVPISNHLYFYWYRQILGQKVEFLVSFYNNEISEKSEIFDDQFSVERPDGSNFTLKIRSTKLEDSAMYFCASSAGRAWNEQFFGPGTRLTVL.